A selection of T cell receptor beta chains follows, all from one sample in a study of shared clonotypes between healthy human individuals. TCRdb's copy holds only in-frame clones and misses some; the assay was immunoSEQ multiplex PCR. The sample includes about 470,000 clones, roughly 80% of them seen just once. The sample was PBMCs. These TCRs come from a middle-aged woman in good health. Some clones in this sample may be carry-over from other donors' samples. CDR3s include the opening cysteine and the closing phenylalanine or tryptophan. A D gene is named only where the DNA matches it firmly. Rows give clone size only sometimes, using once, few, many, or a class for an expanded clone.

cdr3_aa	cdr3_nt	v_call	clone_size	d_call	j_call
CASSLRQGATYEQYF	TGTGCCAGCAGCTTGAGGCAGGGGGCTACCTACGAGCAGTACTTC	TRBV7-6	-	TRBD1	TRBJ2-7
CSVGGYGSSYGYTF	TGCAGCGTTGGGGGCTACGGAAGCAGCTATGGCTACACCTTC	TRBV29-1	-	-	TRBJ1-2
CASSLFRLAGNNEQFF	TGTGCCAGCAGCTTGTTCCGACTAGCGGGTAACAATGAGCAGTTCTTC	TRBV7-9	-	TRBD2	TRBJ2-1
CASSSKTGESGELFF	TGTGCCAGCAGCTCTAAGACAGGGGAAAGCGGGGAGCTGTTTTTT	TRBV7-3	many	TRBD1	TRBJ2-2
CASSDSGGPSDTQYF	TGTGCCAGCAGCGATTCGGGAGGGCCGTCAGATACGCAGTATTTT	TRBV9	-	TRBD2	TRBJ2-3
CAWRGPGLAGGSNTGELFF	TGTGCCTGGAGGGGGCCGGGACTAGCGGGAGGGTCGAACACCGGGGAGCTGTTTTTT	TRBV30	-	TRBD2	TRBJ2-2
CASSFARAGGVETQYF	TGCGCCAGCAGCTTCGCTCGTGCGGGAGGTGTTGAGACCCAGTACTTC	TRBV5-1	-	TRBD2	TRBJ2-5
CASTSGRPGGNEQFF	TGTGCCAGCACTAGCGGGAGACCGGGGGGAAATGAGCAGTTCTTC	TRBV6-6	few	TRBD2	TRBJ2-1
CASSWKDKGRIETQYF	TGTGCCAGCAGCTGGAAGGACAAGGGGCGCATCGAGACCCAGTACTTC	TRBV5-4	few	-	TRBJ2-5
CGLTNSNTGELFF	TGTGGTCTAACCAACTCGAACACCGGGGAGCTGTTTTTT	TRBV28	-	-	TRBJ2-2
CASSTQTLNTEAFF	TGTGCCAGCAGTACACAGACCCTGAACACTGAAGCTTTCTTT	TRBV6-1	-	-	TRBJ1-1
CASSPGVAGEEQYF	TGTGCCAGCAGCCCCGGGGTAGCGGGAGAGGAGCAGTACTTC	TRBV7-9	-	TRBD2	TRBJ2-5
CSADYRAGTEAFF	TGCAGCGCCGACTACAGGGCCGGCACTGAAGCTTTCTTT	TRBV29-1	-	-	TRBJ1-1
CASSLRPSTDTQYF	TGTGCCAGCAGTTTACGCCCGTCCACAGATACGCAGTATTTT	TRBV27	-	-	TRBJ2-3
CASSTGLAVDQETQYF	TGTGCCAGCTCAACGGGACTAGCGGTAGACCAAGAGACCCAGTACTTC	TRBV18	-	TRBD2	TRBJ2-5
CASSLRQGNTEAFF	TGCGCCAGCAGCCTAAGACAGGGAAACACTGAAGCTTTCTTT	TRBV5-1	-	TRBD1	TRBJ1-1
CASSPPTNTGELFF	TGTGCCAGCAGCCCCCCCACTAACACCGGGGAGCTGTTTTTT	TRBV7-9	-	-	TRBJ2-2
CAWSVPGANVLTF	TGTGCCTGGAGTGTACCCGGGGCCAACGTCCTGACTTTC	TRBV30	-	-	TRBJ2-6
CATSRERGPGELFF	TGTGCCACCAGCCGAGAAAGGGGCCCCGGGGAGCTGTTTTTT	TRBV15	-	-	TRBJ2-2
CASSGTLPGNTIYF	TGTGCCAGCAGCGGGACTCTGCCTGGAAACACCATATATTTT	TRBV6-1	once	-	TRBJ1-3
CASPPQGPNEQYF	TGTGCCAGCCCACCTCAAGGCCCCAACGAGCAGTACTTC	TRBV18	-	-	TRBJ2-7
CASSLDRGRNSPLHF	TGTGCCAGCAGCTTAGACAGGGGGCGTAATTCACCCCTCCACTTT	TRBV11-2	-	TRBD1	TRBJ1-6
CASSKQGDGGYEQYF	TGTGCCAGCAGCAAACAGGGGGACGGGGGATACGAGCAGTACTTC	TRBV6-1	-	TRBD1	TRBJ2-7
CASSTLAATYEQYF	TGTGCCAGCAGCACCCTGGCGGCTACCTACGAGCAGTACTTC	TRBV7-9	-	-	TRBJ2-7
CASSLDRGKQYF	TGTGCCAGCAGCTTAGACCGGGGGAAGCAGTACTTC	TRBV7-2	-	-	TRBJ2-7
CASRETWRVGDNEQFF	TGTGCCAGCAGAGAAACCTGGCGTGTCGGGGACAATGAGCAGTTCTTC	TRBV6-1	-	-	TRBJ2-1